This paragraph reports one T cell receptor (beta chain). Its antigen is currently unknown. The data were obtained in a study of OX40 agonist ivuxolimab in advanced cancers. Background on the study: With a range of roughly 20 to 85, age averaged roughly 60 years, and 65% to 85% were male.

Study results and caveats: More expanded clones were found, on average, in CD8+ than in CD4+ T cells.

The germline V gene encodes CDR1 GTSNPN and CDR2 SVGIG (reference sequence). Trimming took 3 bases from V and 0 from J, leaving 9 bases between them. This CDR3 comprises 14 residues. TCRdb keeps only in-frame clones here, not all; method: immunoSEQ multiplex PCR. The sample lists about 73,000 clones, over 80% occurring once. Here the sequenced sample was CD4+ or CD8+ T cells sorted from blood, taken in a trial of the OX40 agonist ivuxolimab. The receptor was derived from an adult with an advanced solid tumor such as melanoma, head and neck, liver or kidney cancer. V and J are TRBV30 and TRBJ1-3; D is unresolved. The CDR3 protein is CAWSDGNSGNTIYF. For the CDR3, the DNA is TGTGCCTGGAGCGACGGAAACTCTGGAAACACCATATATTTT.